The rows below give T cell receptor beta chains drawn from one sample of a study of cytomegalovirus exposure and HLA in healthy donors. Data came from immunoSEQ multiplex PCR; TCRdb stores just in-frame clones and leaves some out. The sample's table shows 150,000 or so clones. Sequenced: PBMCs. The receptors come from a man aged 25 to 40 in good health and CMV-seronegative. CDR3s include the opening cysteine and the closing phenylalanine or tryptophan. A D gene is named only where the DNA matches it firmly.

CDR3nt: TGTGCCATCAGTAGCGGACGATCCTCCAATGAGCAGTTCTTC; CDR3aa: CAISSGRSSNEQFF; j_gene: TRBJ2-1; d_gene: .; v_gene: TRBV10-3
CDR3nt: TGTGCCAGCAGCTTACCGGGGGACACCGGGGAGCTGTTTTTT; CDR3aa: CASSLPGDTGELFF; j_gene: TRBJ2-2; d_gene: .; v_gene: TRBV11-3
CDR3nt: TGTGCCAGCACCCTCGGCACAGGGCTCAATCAGCCCCAGCATTTT; CDR3aa: CASTLGTGLNQPQHF; j_gene: TRBJ1-5; d_gene: .; v_gene: TRBV7-9
CDR3nt: TGTGCCAGTAGTATCGGGGTCAACTACGAGCAGTACTTC; CDR3aa: CASSIGVNYEQYF; j_gene: TRBJ2-7; d_gene: .; v_gene: TRBV19
CDR3nt: TGTGCCAGCAGCTCCCGGACAGGGATAATCACTGAAGCTTTCTTT; CDR3aa: CASSSRTGIITEAFF; j_gene: TRBJ1-1; d_gene: TRBD1; v_gene: TRBV7-2
CDR3nt: TGCGCCAGCAGCTGGACGACAGGGGAAAGGCAGCCCCAGCATTTT; CDR3aa: CASSWTTGERQPQHF; j_gene: TRBJ1-5; d_gene: TRBD1; v_gene: TRBV5-1
CDR3nt: TGTGCCAGCAGTCGAGGGACAGCTGGAAACACCATATATTTT; CDR3aa: CASSRGTAGNTIYF; j_gene: TRBJ1-3; d_gene: TRBD1; v_gene: TRBV6-5
CDR3nt: TGTGCCAGCTCACCACGTGCGACAGGGGATAGCTATGGCTACACCTTC; CDR3aa: CASSPRATGDSYGYTF; j_gene: TRBJ1-2; d_gene: TRBD1; v_gene: TRBV18
CDR3nt: TGTGCCACCGAGGGGGCCGAGGAGACCCAGTACTTC; CDR3aa: CATEGAEETQYF; j_gene: TRBJ2-5; d_gene: TRBD1; v_gene: TRBV10-3
CDR3nt: TGTGCCAGCAGTGAGGACAGGGATCAGCCGCAGTATTTT; CDR3aa: CASSEDRDQPQYF; j_gene: TRBJ2-3; d_gene: TRBD1; v_gene: TRBV6-1
CDR3nt: TGCGCCAGCAGCCCAGGGGGCACCAGCGGCTACGAGCAGTACTTC; CDR3aa: CASSPGGTSGYEQYF; j_gene: TRBJ2-7; d_gene: TRBD1; v_gene: TRBV5-1
CDR3nt: TGTGCCAGCAGTTACGTTAAAGGACAGGATGGCTACACCTTC; CDR3aa: CASSYVKGQDGYTF; j_gene: TRBJ1-2; d_gene: TRBD1; v_gene: TRBV6-5
CDR3nt: TGTGCCAGCAGTGTTGAGGGTATGAACACTGAAGCTTTCTTT; CDR3aa: CASSVEGMNTEAFF; j_gene: TRBJ1-1; d_gene: .; v_gene: TRBV2
CDR3nt: TGCGCCAGCAGCTTGGGGGCAGGCTATAATTCACCCCTCCACTTT; CDR3aa: CASSLGAGYNSPLHF; j_gene: TRBJ1-6; d_gene: .; v_gene: TRBV5-1